The 9 T cell receptor beta chains below come from one sample, sequenced in a study of shared clonotypes between healthy human individuals. The repertoire was sequenced with immunoSEQ multiplex PCR; TCRdb's copy has only in-frame clones and lacks some. This table has around 2.5 million clones, roughly 93% appearing once. The material sequenced was naive CD4+ T cells from PBMCs. Noted subset: CD45RA+ positively selected. The receptors were gathered from a man aged 18 to 30 in good health. Some clones in this sample may be carry-over from other donors' samples.

J is TRBJ2-1 and V is TRBV6-5, with D unclear. V shed 5 bases and J shed 0 bases, with 11 bases lying between them. The CDR3 totals 15 residues. Germline V gene lookup returns CDR1 MNHEY and CDR2 SVGAGI. CDR3 nucleotide sequence: TGTGCCAGCAGTGCTCGGGCGACCTCCTACAATGAGCAGTTCTTC. It encodes CASSARATSYNEQFF.

This chain connects TRBV30 to TRBJ2-5; a possible D gene is TRBD2 (5 bases). V dropped 6 bases and J dropped 2 bases, with 13 bases sitting between them. CDR3 length: 13 amino acids. Germline loops: CDR1 GTSNPN, CDR2 SVGIG (reference sequence). The DNA of the CDR3 is TGTGCCTGTGGAACCGGACTTCAAGAGACCCAGTACTTC. Amino acid sequence: CACGTGLQETQYF.

The chain links TRBV7-9 to TRBJ1-2; D not resolved. The CDR3 consists of 13 residues. Germline V CDR1 and CDR2: SEHNR, FQNEAQ (reference sequence). Between the trimmed V and J ends, which lost 1 base and 3 bases, there was a span of 6 bases. CDR3 bases: TGTGCCAGCAGCTTAGGTCCCGACTATGGCTACACCTTC. As protein: CASSLGPDYGYTF.

The chain has TRBV6-5 and TRBJ2-5; the D is unclear. Germline CDR1 and CDR2: MNHEY and SVGAGI. This CDR3 has 16 amino acids. Trimming stripped 4 bases from V and 5 bases from J, with 20 bases between. CDR3 coding DNA: TGTGCCAGCAGTTTTTCCCCTCACTCGGTAGGGGAGACCCAGTACTTC. Its protein is CASSFSPHSVGETQYF.

The V and J genes are TRBV9 and TRBJ1-2; maybe TRBD1 (6 bases). The CDR3 runs to 15 residues. Looked up from germline, CDR1 is SGDLS and CDR2 is YYNGEE. V dropped 1 base and J dropped 3 bases, with 13 bases sitting between them. The CDR3 protein is CASSVSRGRDYGYTF. DNA of the CDR3: TGTGCCAGCAGCGTAAGCAGGGGCCGGGACTATGGCTACACCTTC.

The chain combines TRBV28 with TRBJ1-1; 7 bases match TRBD1. There are 12 residues in the CDR3. CDR1 and CDR2 (germline): MDHEN, SYDVKM. J lost 10 bases, V lost 2 bases, and 4 bases had no gene match. CDR3 in DNA: TGTGCCAGCAGTTTAGCGACAGGGAGAGCTTTCTTT. This encodes CASSLATGRAFF.

The V gene is TRBV6-1, the J gene TRBJ2-1, with TRBD1 as a possible D gene (6 bases). CDR3 length: 14 amino acids. V dropped 2 bases and J dropped 6 bases, with 11 bases sitting between them. Germline values: CDR1 MNHNS, CDR2 SASEGT. CDR3 protein: CASSERRTVNEQFF. CDR3 nucleotides: TGTGCCAGCAGTGAACGACGGACAGTCAATGAGCAGTTCTTC.

The rearrangement links TRBV29-1 to TRBJ1-1, with a tentative D call TRBD1 (5 bases). This CDR3 is built from 11 residues. The ends were cut back, 3 bases at V and 11 bases at J, with 13 bases in the middle. Looked up from germline, CDR1 is SQVTM and CDR2 is ANQGSEA. CDR3 nucleotide sequence: TGCAGCGTTGATACAGGTGATTTCGCTTTCTTT. This codes for CSVDTGDFAFF.

This clone is a singleton in its sample. The same CDR3 can be traced to other DNA sequences in this sample. The chain couples TRBV7-3 to TRBJ2-1, with 13 bases that match TRBD2. From germline, CDR1 is SGHTA and CDR2 FQGTGA. The CDR3 has 16 amino acids. Trimming took 3 bases from V and 5 from J; bases not matched to a gene: 4. CDR3 bases: TGTGCCAGCAGCTTGGTGGGGACTAGCGGGAACAATGAGCAGTTCTTC. This translates into CASSLVGTSGNNEQFF.